Each of the 8 T cell receptor beta chains below was sequenced from the same sample in a study of cytomegalovirus exposure and HLA in healthy donors. The primer mix had 60 Vbeta and 13 Jbeta primers. Data came from immunoSEQ multiplex PCR; TCRdb stores just in-frame clones and leaves some out. Its table lists about 55,000 clones. Sequencing input: PBMCs. Receptors originate from a man over 45 in good health and CMV-seropositive.

CDR3 sequence reads: CASSLTGYHEQYF. CDR3 coding DNA: TGTGCCAGCAGCCTTACAGGGTACCACGAGCAGTACTTC. This chain uses TRBV7-9 with TRBJ2-7; tentatively, D is TRBD1 (6 bases). Germline CDR1 SEHNR, CDR2 FQNEAQ (reference sequence). The CDR3 contains 13 residues. The V and J ends lost 5 bases and 5 bases respectively, with 13 bases between them.

The chain has TRBV18 and TRBJ1-1; TRBD1 might be the D (5 bases). Trimming pared 0 bases from V and 7 bases from J, leaving 12 bases between. CDR1 KGHSH and CDR2 LQKENI come from the germline V gene. The CDR3 is 14 amino acids. In DNA form, the CDR3 reads TGTGCCAGCTCACCACCGGGCAGGGTAGGTGAAGCTTTCTTT. Translation gives CASSPPGRVGEAFF.

This chain links TRBV28 with TRBJ2-4, with D perhaps TRBD1 (6 bases). The CDR3 covers 14 residues. Trimming took off 5 bases at V and 8 bases at J, with 16 bases between the two ends. Germline V lookup: CDR1 MDHEN, CDR2 SYDVKM. Here the CDR3 DNA reads TGTGCCAGCAGTCCACTACAGGGCTGGGACATTCAGTACTTC. Its protein product is CASSPLQGWDIQYF.

The chain uses TRBV5-1 and TRBJ1-6; D might be TRBD1 (5 bases). The CDR3 extends over 15 amino acids. The V end lost 0 bases, the J end lost 5 bases, and 9 bases lay between the germline ends. CDR1 and CDR2 from the germline V gene are SGHRS and YFSETQ. In nucleotides, the CDR3 is TGCGCCAGCAGCTTGGCAGACAGAAATAATTCACCCCTCCACTTT. Translated, it gives CASSLADRNNSPLHF. The full variable domain, with the rest looked up from reference TRBV5-1 and TRBJ1-6, is KAGVTQTPRYLIKTRGQQVTLSCSPISGHRSVSWYQQTPGQGLQFLFEYFSETQRNKGNFPGRFSGRQFSNSRSEMNVSTLELGDSALYLCASSLADRNNSPLHFGNGTRLTVT.

V usage is TRBV19 and J usage is TRBJ1-2; D might be TRBD1 (5 bases). Germline V gene lookup returns CDR1 LNHDA and CDR2 SQIVND (reference sequence). This CDR3 comprises 12 residues. Trimming removed 5 bases from V and 8 bases from J, with 12 bases in between. The CDR3 is CASSPAGLGYTF. CDR3 DNA: TGTGCCAGTAGTCCGGCAGGGTTAGGCTACACCTTC.

V gene TRBV19 combines with J gene TRBJ1-1, with unresolved D. CDR1 and CDR2 from the germline V gene are LNHDA and SQIVND (reference sequence). This CDR3 has 14 residues. Trimming cost V 5 bases and J 10 bases, with 20 bases left between them. The CDR3 protein is CASSAQDGRIGAFF. The CDR3 region has the DNA TGTGCCAGTAGTGCCCAGGACGGGAGGATTGGAGCTTTCTTT.

The J gene is TRBJ1-2, the V gene TRBV6-5, with D tentatively TRBD1 (6 bases). The CDR3 contains 14 residues. CDR1 and CDR2 from the germline V gene are MNHEY and SVGAGI. Trimming cost V 2 bases and J 2 bases, with 9 bases left between them. The CDR3 loop is CASSYRDTNYGYTF. The CDR3 DNA is TGTGCCAGCAGTTACCGGGACACCAACTATGGCTACACCTTC.

The rearrangement joins TRBV27 to TRBJ2-7; D not resolved. This CDR3 spans 15 amino acids. With 0 bases removed from V and 3 bases from J, the gap between germline ends came to 12 bases. The V gene's germline CDR1 is MNHEY and CDR2 SMNVEV (reference sequence). The CDR3, as DNA: TGTGCCAGCAGTTTATCGTCAGAACCTGACTACGAGCAGTACTTC. Its protein is CASSLSSEPDYEQYF.